Below, one T cell receptor beta chain is given with its context. Other DNA sequences from this sample encode an identical CDR3 as well. This entry is derived from a study of blood T cell repertoires in COVID-19. At the level of the study: From T cells, B-cell-depleted T cells, or PBMCs came the material, which was cDNA or gDNA.

Participant-reported clinical history was the basis for cohort assignment. Symptom resolution, clearance, or two negative PCRs marked the recovered donors of Cohort 3. In the original analysis: The authors estimated nucleated cell counts from reference gene primer amplification. Repertoires were generated with immunoSEQ multiplex PCR, while TCRdb's copy carries only in-frame clones and drops some. The DNA gave D and trimming, while V, J and clone size come from that table. This sample has roughly 310,000 clones, with more than 75% found just once. CDR1 is LNHDA, CDR2 SQIVND, per germline (reference sequence). The CDR3 totals 13 residues. Trimming took 3 bases from V and 0 from J, leaving 3 bases between them.

This chain connects TRBV19 to TRBJ1-3; D is uncertain. Sequenced sample: PBMCs or T cells enriched from blood (not recorded which). This TCR was sampled from a man aged 55-75 years who had recovered from COVID-19. The CDR3 loop is CASSINSGNTIYF. In nucleotides, the CDR3 is TGTGCCAGTAGTATTAACTCTGGAAACACCATATATTTT.